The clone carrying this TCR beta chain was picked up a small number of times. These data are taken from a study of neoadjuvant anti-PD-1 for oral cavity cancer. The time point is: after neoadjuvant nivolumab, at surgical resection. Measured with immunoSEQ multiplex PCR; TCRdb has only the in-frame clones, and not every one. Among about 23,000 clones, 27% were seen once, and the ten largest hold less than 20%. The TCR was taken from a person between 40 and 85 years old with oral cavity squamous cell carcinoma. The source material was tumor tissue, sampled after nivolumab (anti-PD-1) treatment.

The CDR3 sequence: CASSLRTGMTGELFF. Here the CDR3 DNA reads TGTGCCAGCAGCTTAAGGACTGGGATGACCGGGGAGCTGTTTTTT. This chain uses TRBV7-8 with TRBJ2-2, with D perhaps matching TRBD2 (5 bases). V dropped 2 bases and J dropped 5 bases, with 12 bases sitting between them. CDR3 length equals 15 residues. The germline CDR1 and CDR2 sequences are SGHVS and FQNEAQ.